What follows is one T cell receptor beta chain and its context. The data were taken from a study of blood T cell repertoires in COVID-19. Germline CDR1 SGHDN, CDR2 FVKESK. CDR3 length: 15 residues. Trimming cost V 4 bases and J 6 bases; bases outside gene matches: 9. Measured with immunoSEQ multiplex PCR; TCRdb has only the in-frame clones, and not every one. The repertoire has around 220,000 clones, roughly nine tenths of them found once; the top ten carry roughly 10%. The sample comprised peripheral blood. This rearrangement joins TRBV14 to TRBJ1-2; 9 nucleotides agree with TRBD1. The sequence came from a woman in her forties or fifties with COVID-19, enrolled during active disease. The chain's CDR3 is CASSPRRGQGDGYTF. CDR3 nucleotides: TGTGCCAGCAGCCCCCGCCGGGGACAGGGAGATGGCTACACCTTC. Full variable domain (rest looked up from reference TRBV14 and TRBJ1-2): EAGVTQFPSHSVIEKGQTVTLRCDPISGHDNLYWYRRVMGKEIKFLLHFVKESKQDESGMPNNRFLAERTGGTYSTLKVQPAELEDSGVYFCASSPRRGQGDGYTFGSGTRLTVV.